The 27 T cell receptor beta chains below come from one sample, sequenced in a study of blood T cell repertoires in COVID-19 (dated by TCRdb to 2020 to 2022). Library construction relied on the immunoSEQ multiplex PCR assay. Here the immuneACCESS table is served through TCRdb, limited to in-frame sequences with V and J called. Missing clones are a known gap in these copies; in checked studies unresolved V genes cover under half, and the rest lacks a known reason. This sample holds about 140,000 clones; approximately 85% were observed only once. The ten largest clones add up to around 4% of the sample. Sequenced material: peripheral blood. Receptors were obtained from a woman of 80 years or more with acute or convalescent COVID-19.

The gene calls are TRBV4-1 and TRBJ1-4, with 8 bases that match TRBD1. The J segment lost 4 bases and the V segment lost 4 bases, leaving 8 bases of the junction unmatched. Germline V lookup: CDR1 MGHRA, CDR2 YSYEKL. This CDR3 contains 16 residues. DNA of the CDR3: TGCGCCAGCAGCCGAATGGACAGGGAATATAATGAAAAACTGTTTTTT. Translated: CASSRMDREYNEKLFF.

V and J are TRBV27 and TRBJ2-1; 11 bases are shared with TRBD2. J was trimmed by 2 bases and V by 6 bases; bases with no gene match: 9. Germline V lookup: CDR1 MNHEY, CDR2 SMNVEV (reference sequence). This CDR3 is built from 17 residues. The CDR3 loop reads CASRLELAGGPYNEQFF. The DNA of the CDR3 is TGTGCCAGCAGACTAGAATTAGCGGGGGGGCCCTACAATGAGCAGTTCTTC.

The table lists this clone with a few counts. The chain links TRBV3-1 (or the pseudogene TRBV3-2) to TRBJ2-1; 7 bases align to TRBD1. CDR3 size: 14 residues. Germline V gene lookup returns CDR1 LGHDT and CDR2 YNNKEL (reference sequence). J was trimmed by 4 bases and V by 3 bases; bases with no gene match: 3. CDR3 nucleotide sequence: TGTGCCAGCAGCCAGCTACAGGGGTACAATGAGCAGTTCTTC. Amino acids: CASSQLQGYNEQFF.

This chain links TRBV30 with TRBJ2-1; 7 bases are shared with TRBD2. V was pared by 5 bases and J by 3 bases, with 4 bases of the junction left unmatched. This CDR3 contains 13 residues. Germline assignment: CDR1 GTSNPN and CDR2 SVGIG (reference sequence). This chain's CDR3 is CAWGRAFYNEQFF. The CDR3 DNA follows: TGTGCCTGGGGGAGGGCCTTCTACAATGAGCAGTTCTTC.

The chain uses TRBV27 and TRBJ2-7; 9 bases agree with TRBD1. Germline V lookup: CDR1 MNHEY, CDR2 SMNVEV (reference sequence). Trimming removed 5 bases from V and 1 base from J; junction bases left unmatched: 6. The CDR3 has 15 residues. The CDR3 loop reads CASSPGQGYSYEQYF. CDR3 nucleotide sequence: TGTGCCAGCAGTCCGGGACAGGGTTATTCCTACGAGCAGTACTTC.

The chain links TRBV4-1 to TRBJ2-3; 9 bases are shared with TRBD2. J gave up 2 bases and V 2 bases, and 17 bases lay outside the gene matches. The CDR3 totals 20 residues. From germline, CDR1 is MGHRA and CDR2 YSYEKL. The CDR3 DNA sequence: TGCGCCAGCAGCCAAACCCGGTTCAGGGAGCGGGGGGACCACACAGATACGCAGTATTTT. It is translated as CASSQTRFRERGDHTDTQYF.

The chain is built from TRBV5-6 and TRBJ2-7, with 9 bases that match TRBD1. There are 16 residues in the CDR3. After removal of 1 base from V and 4 bases from J, the junction contained 9 bases not matched to a gene. The V gene's germline CDR1 is SGHDT and CDR2 YYEEEE. CDR3 nucleotide sequence: TGTGCCAGCAGCTTGCCCACGGGACAGGGCTTATACGAGCAGTACTTC. Translating it yields CASSLPTGQGLYEQYF.

This chain joins TRBV27 and TRBJ1-2, with 8 nucleotides matching TRBD1. Germline CDR1 is MNHEY and CDR2 is SMNVEV (reference sequence). The CDR3 has 12 amino acids. The V segment lost 6 bases and the J segment 8 bases; nucleotides outside the gene matches: 5. The CDR3 sequence is CASSRTGLGYTF. DNA of the CDR3: TGTGCCAGCAGCCGGACAGGGTTAGGCTACACCTTC.

This sequence joins TRBV7-3 and TRBJ1-2; TRBD1 is a possible D gene (5 bases). The CDR3 consists of 16 residues. The V end lost 2 bases, the J end lost 1 base, and 14 bases lay between the germline ends. The V gene's germline CDR1 is SGHTA and CDR2 FQGTGA. CDR3 loop: CASSLYGGSNNYGYTF. The CDR3 bases are TGTGCCAGCAGCTTATACGGGGGGTCCAATAACTATGGCTACACCTTC.

The rearrangement joins TRBV7-9 to TRBJ2-7; TRBD1 might be the D (6 bases). CDR3 length: 16 residues. V lost 1 base and J lost 2, with 15 bases in between. Germline V gene lookup returns CDR1 SEHNR and CDR2 FQNEAQ (reference sequence). The CDR3 here is CASSLVRGQKAYEQYF. DNA of the CDR3: TGTGCCAGCAGCTTAGTAAGAGGACAGAAAGCCTACGAGCAGTACTTC.

V and J are TRBV3-1 (or the pseudogene TRBV3-2) and TRBJ1-2, with TRBD1 matching over 7 bases. CDR3 length: 13 amino acids. CDR1 and CDR2 (germline): LGHDT, YNNKEL (reference sequence). Losses at the gene ends were 5 bases for V and 8 bases for J; bases not matched to a gene: 8. CDR3 nucleotide sequence: TGTGCCAGCAGCTGGGGACAGAGTCTGGGCTACACCTTC. Protein sequence: CASSWGQSLGYTF.

The chain has TRBV5-1 and TRBJ1-3, with D tentatively TRBD1 (5 bases). The CDR3 is 18 amino acids. CDR1 SGHRS and CDR2 YFSETQ come from the germline V gene. Between the trimmed V and J ends, which lost 4 bases and 0 bases, there was a span of 20 bases. The CDR3: CASSGRPGLMDSGNTIYF. The CDR3 DNA reads as TGCGCCAGCAGCGGGCGTCCGGGACTCATGGACTCTGGAAACACCATATATTTT.

This chain connects TRBV9 to TRBJ2-1; TRBD1 is a possible D gene (6 bases). This CDR3 is built from 13 residues. Germline CDR1 reads SGDLS; CDR2 reads YYNGEE. V dropped 3 bases and J dropped 5 bases, with 9 bases sitting between them. DNA of the CDR3: TGTGCCAGCAGCGACAGGGCTCACAATGAGCAGTTCTTC. It encodes CASSDRAHNEQFF.

The rearrangement uses TRBV28 and TRBJ2-7, with 7 bases lining up with TRBD2. CDR1 is MDHEN, CDR2 SYDVKM, per germline. The CDR3 sequence is 14 residues long. The trim removed 6 bases at V and 7 bases at J, leaving 12 bases unmatched. As DNA, the CDR3 is TGTGCCAGCAGGGCGGGGGACCCGGATGGGGAGCAGTACTTC. This sequence encodes CASRAGDPDGEQYF.

V and J are TRBV7-2 and TRBJ1-4; D might be TRBD1 (5 bases). The CDR3 contains 15 residues. The ends were cut back, 4 bases at V and 4 bases at J, with 13 bases in the middle. Germline V CDR1 and CDR2: SGHTA, FQGNSA. The CDR3 loop is CASSSQTGLNEKLFF. CDR3 nucleotides: TGTGCCAGCAGCTCACAAACAGGCCTTAATGAAAAACTGTTTTTT.

The V and J genes are TRBV12-3 or TRBV12-4 and TRBJ2-5; TRBD1 aligns across 7 bases. V lost 6 bases and J lost 1; bases outside the gene matches: 2. The CDR3 contains 13 residues. This CDR3 reads CASRTGFQETQYF. CDR3 nucleotides: TGTGCCAGCAGGACAGGGTTCCAAGAGACCCAGTACTTC.

This chain connects TRBV30 to TRBJ1-5; 9 nucleotides align to TRBD1. J gave up 4 bases and V 8 bases, and 6 bases lay outside the gene matches. CDR1 is GTSNPN, CDR2 SVGIG, per germline (reference sequence). The CDR3 length is 13 residues. The DNA of the CDR3 is TGTGCCATTGACAGGGGGAAGAATCAGCCCCAGCATTTT. Encoded protein: CAIDRGKNQPQHF. The full variable domain, completed using reference TRBV30 and TRBJ1-5, is SQTIHQWPATLVQPVGSPLSLECTVEGTSNPNLYWYRQAAGRGLQLLFYSVGIGQISSEVPQNLSASRPQDRQFILSSKKLLLSDSGFYLCAIDRGKNQPQHFGDGTRLSIL.

The chain has TRBV27 and TRBJ1-5, with TRBD1 as a possible D gene (5 bases). There are 16 residues in the CDR3. Germline V gene sequence: CDR1 MNHEY, CDR2 SMNVEV (reference sequence). V shed 6 bases and J shed 5 bases, with 20 bases lying between them. CDR3 nucleotide sequence: TGTGCCAGCAGCCTGGGAGGGTTGGGACGTTATCAGCCCCAGCATTTT. It translates to CASSLGGLGRYQPQHF.

The V and J genes are TRBV3-1 (or the pseudogene TRBV3-2) and TRBJ1-2, with TRBD1 as a possible D gene (6 bases). The V end was cut by 3 bases, the J end by 9 bases, with 14 bases between. Germline V gene lookup returns CDR1 LGHDT and CDR2 YNNKEL (reference sequence). This CDR3 has 13 amino acids. CDR3 coding DNA: TGTGCCAGCAGCCACGCAGGGGCAGAGAGCTACACCTTC. As protein: CASSHAGAESYTF.

The gene calls are TRBV18 and TRBJ2-1; 11 nucleotides align to TRBD2. Trimming took 0 bases from V and 7 from J; bases not matched to a gene: 8. The CDR3 is 17 residues long. Germline-derived CDR1 and CDR2 are KGHSH and LQKENI. The CDR3 spells CASSPPVRTSGRNEQFF. The CDR3 DNA sequence: TGTGCCAGCTCACCACCGGTGAGGACTAGCGGGCGTAATGAGCAGTTCTTC.

The chain combines TRBV2 with TRBJ1-2; 7 bases are a match to TRBD1. Germline assignment: CDR1 SNHLY and CDR2 FYNNEI. The CDR3 consists of 15 residues. J gave up 6 bases and V 4 bases, and 11 bases lay outside the gene matches. In DNA, the CDR3 is TGTGCCAGCAGTGTCCCCGGGACAGATGGGGATGGCTACACCTTC. Its protein product is CASSVPGTDGDGYTF.

This clone came up many times. The V call is TRBV28, the J call TRBJ1-2; 7 nucleotides align to TRBD1. Per germline, CDR1 MDHEN and CDR2 SYDVKM. Trimming at V came to 5 bases and at J to 5 bases, leaving 5 bases not matched to a gene. CDR3 length equals 13 residues. CDR3 region: CASSPQGRYGYTF. The CDR3 region has the DNA TGTGCCAGCAGTCCACAGGGGCGGTATGGCTACACCTTC.

This rearrangement joins TRBV18 to TRBJ1-2; D unclear. V was pared by 3 bases and J by 1 base, with 9 bases between. Germline V gene sequence: CDR1 KGHSH, CDR2 LQKENI. CDR3 size: 14 residues. CDR3: CASSPRSYNYGYTF. As DNA, the CDR3 is TGTGCCAGCTCACCCAGATCATATAACTATGGCTACACCTTC.

The CDR3 nucleotides are TGTGCCAGTAGACTGGGGAGGATTTTGAGCAATCAGCCCCAGCATTTT. Its translation is CASRLGRILSNQPQHF. The rearrangement joins TRBV19 to TRBJ1-5, with D uncertain. Trimming took off 6 bases at V and 1 base at J, with 16 bases between the two ends. The CDR3 extends over 16 amino acids. Germline V gene data show CDR1 as LNHDA and CDR2 as SQIVND (reference sequence).

This chain connects TRBV7-3 to TRBJ1-1; a weak D match, TRBD1 (6 bases). Germline V gives CDR1 SGHTA, CDR2 FQGTGA. CDR3 length: 15 amino acids. The V end was cut by 5 bases, the J end by 5 bases, with 18 bases between. CDR3 amino acids: CASSIGTSYYTEAFF. The CDR3 DNA sequence: TGTGCCAGCAGCATCGGGACAAGCTATTATACTGAAGCTTTCTTT. The full variable domain, its missing parts supplied by reference TRBV7-3 and TRBJ1-1, is GAGVSQTPSNKVTEKGKYVELRCDPISGHTALYWYRQSLGQGPEFLIYFQGTGAADDSGLPNDRFFAVRPEGSVSTLKIQRTERGDSAVYLCASSIGTSYYTEAFFGQGTRLTVV.

This sequence joins TRBV30 and TRBJ1-6; 9 bases agree with TRBD1. V dropped 5 bases and J dropped 10; count of bases not matched to a gene: 9. Germline loops: CDR1 GTSNPN, CDR2 SVGIG (reference sequence). This CDR3 spans 14 amino acids. The CDR3 here is CAWLTGTGTSPLHF. The CDR3 DNA is TGTGCCTGGCTCACCGGGACAGGGACCTCACCCCTCCACTTT.

The chain has TRBV30 and TRBJ2-7; D is perhaps TRBD2 (6 bases). V lost 4 bases and J lost 5, with 21 bases in between. The CDR3 has 15 amino acids. Germline assignment: CDR1 GTSNPN and CDR2 SVGIG (reference sequence). The CDR3 is CAWNWAGGRGNEQYF. The CDR3 DNA is TGTGCCTGGAACTGGGCTGGCGGGCGGGGAAACGAGCAGTACTTC.